The count of the clone carrying this T cell receptor beta chain is one. Method: immunoSEQ multiplex PCR; TCRdb's copy keeps in-frame clones and lacks some. Of approximately 23,000 clones listed, around 88% are singletons. This record belongs to a study of T cell changes during pregnancy in multiple sclerosis. This receptor was identified in a female donor with multiple sclerosis, enrolled in a pregnancy study. This sample comprised CD8+ T cells from peripheral blood mononuclear cells, obtained in the first trimester of pregnancy.

Written as DNA, the CDR3 is TGTGCCAGCAGCTTCTCTAGCGGGAGTCCAGATACGCAGTATTTT. It codes for CASSFSSGSPDTQYF. The chain carries TRBV5-8 and TRBJ2-3, with TRBD2 matching 10 bases. This CDR3 spans 15 amino acids. J was trimmed by 4 bases and V by 2 bases; bases with no gene match: 4. CDR1 is SGHTS, CDR2 YDEGEE, per germline.